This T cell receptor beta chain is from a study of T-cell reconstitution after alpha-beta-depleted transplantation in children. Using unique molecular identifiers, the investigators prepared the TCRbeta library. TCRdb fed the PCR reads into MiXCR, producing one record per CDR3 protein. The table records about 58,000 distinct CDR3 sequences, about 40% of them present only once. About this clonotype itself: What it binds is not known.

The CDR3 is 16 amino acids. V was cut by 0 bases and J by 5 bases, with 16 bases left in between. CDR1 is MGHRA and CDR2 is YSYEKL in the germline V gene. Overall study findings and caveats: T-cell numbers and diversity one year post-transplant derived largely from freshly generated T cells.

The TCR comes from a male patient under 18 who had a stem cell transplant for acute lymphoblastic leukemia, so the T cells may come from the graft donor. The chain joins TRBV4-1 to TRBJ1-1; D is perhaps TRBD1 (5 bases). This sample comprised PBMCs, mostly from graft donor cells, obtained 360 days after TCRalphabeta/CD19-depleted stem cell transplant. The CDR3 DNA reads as TGCGCCAGCAGCCAAGAATTCGGGGGGTTGGTAACTGAAGCTTTCTTT. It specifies CASSQEFGGLVTEAFF.